This TCR beta chain was profiled in a study of blood T cell repertoires in COVID-19. In the study overall: Whether acute or convalescent, the COVID-19 samples came from the United States, Italy and Spain.

Some clones are missing from TCRdb's copy, which holds only in-frame ones; the method was immunoSEQ multiplex PCR. The table has about 250,000 clones, approximately 88% seen once. This CDR3 has 14 residues. Germline-derived CDR1 and CDR2 are DFQATT and SNEGSKA (reference sequence). V shed 3 bases, J shed 4 bases, and the junction held 5 bases outside the gene matches. This receptor was taken from a woman under 40 with COVID-19, enrolled during active disease. The sequencing input was peripheral blood. The V call is TRBV20-1, the J call TRBJ2-3; TRBD2 matches at 9 bases. The CDR3 nucleotides are TGCAGTGCTAGTTTAGCGGGAGTATCAGATACGCAGTATTTT. Protein: CSASLAGVSDTQYF.